These 25 T cell receptor beta chains were sequenced from one sample in a study of breast tumors, draining lymph nodes, adjacent tissues. Axillary draining lymph nodes of breast cancer patients supplied the node samples. Each CDR3 protein is one row after TCRdb ran MiXCR on the multiplex PCR reads. The sample carries more than 250,000 distinct CDR3 sequences, around 30% recorded once. Sequencing was carried out using axillary lymph node tissue. These receptors all stem from a female donor with breast cancer. Some clones in this sample may be carry-over from other donors' samples.

This clonotype was counted many times. The chain carries TRBV24-1 and TRBJ2-3; 7 bases agree with TRBD2. The CDR3 contains 15 residues. The V gene end was trimmed by 8 bases and the J gene end by 2 bases; junction bases not matched to a gene: 9. Germline V gene sequence: CDR1 KGHDR, CDR2 SFDVKD. CDR3 in DNA: TGTGCCACCAATAACCGGGACTACGACACAGATACGCAGTATTTT. Protein: CATNNRDYDTDTQYF.

Only a few counts were recorded for this clonotype. The V and J genes are TRBV30 and TRBJ1-2; perhaps TRBD1 as D (5 bases). The CDR3 runs to 14 residues. Trimming shortened V by 3 bases and J by 3 bases, and 14 bases separated the two germline ends. In germline, CDR1 is GTSNPN, CDR2 SVGIG (reference sequence). CDR3 sequence reads: CAWSGQGGDYGYTF. CDR3 in DNA: TGTGCCTGGAGCGGGCAGGGCGGTGACTATGGCTACACCTTC.

Remarks on this clonotype: A clone one base away is much larger, so this may be a read error. V gene TRBV4-3 combines with J gene TRBJ2-3; D ambiguous. The assigned J gene may be wrong: the sequence end matches TRBJ1-5 better. The CDR3 length is 13 residues. Germline CDR1 and CDR2: LGHNA and YSLEER. The CDR3 DNA reads TGCGCCAGCAGCCAAGAAACGGCGGATACGCAGCATTTT. Amino acid sequence: CASSQETADTQHF.

The V gene is TRBV15, the J gene TRBJ2-2; TRBD2 matches at 11 bases. V was clipped by 8 bases and J by 3 bases; unmatched bases: 2. The CDR3 spans 14 residues. Germline CDR1 and CDR2: LNHNV and YYDKDF (reference sequence). CDR3 sequence reads: CATGLAGHTGELFF. In DNA, the CDR3 is TGTGCCACCGGACTAGCGGGCCACACCGGGGAGCTGTTTTTT. The full variable domain, rest sourced from reference TRBV15 and TRBJ2-2, is DAMVIQNPRYQVTQFGKPVTLSCSQTLNHNVMYWYQQKSSQAPKLLFHYYDKDFNNEADTPDNFQSRRPNTSFCFLDIRSPGLGDTAMYLCATGLAGHTGELFFGEGSRLTVL.

The sample holds many counts of this clonotype. This chain joins TRBV6-2 or TRBV6-3 and TRBJ1-6; 8 nucleotides match TRBD1. The CDR3 covers 14 residues. The junction had 7 bases not matched to a gene; V was cut back by 8 bases and J by 7 bases. CDR1 is MNHEY, CDR2 SVGEGT, per germline. CDR3 bases: TGTGCCAGCCGTTTGACAGGGGCGAATTCACCCCTCCACTTT. It specifies CASRLTGANSPLHF.

On this clonotype: A read error may explain this, as a much larger clone is one base away. The chain carries TRBV20-1 and TRBJ2-7; 8 nucleotides align to TRBD1. CDR3 length equals 13 residues. Germline CDR1 is DFQATT and CDR2 is SNEGSKA (reference sequence). The CDR3 protein is CSADQTGEYAQYF. In DNA form, the CDR3 reads TGCAGTGCCGATCAGACAGGGGAGTACGCGCAGTACTTC.

This clonotype was recorded at least ten times. The chain couples TRBV20-1 to TRBJ1-5; D ambiguous. Germline V gives CDR1 DFQATT, CDR2 SNEGSKA (reference sequence). The CDR3 runs to 13 residues. Trimming cost V 3 bases and J 5 bases, with 11 bases left between them. The CDR3 loop reads CSARVSDDQPQHF. The CDR3, as DNA: TGCAGTGCTAGGGTCTCTGACGATCAGCCCCAGCATTTT.

In its sample, this clonotype was seen many times. V usage is TRBV6-6 and J usage is TRBJ1-2; D unclear. V lost 2 bases to trimming and J lost 8 bases, with 12 bases between them. The CDR3 sequence is 13 residues long. Per germline, CDR1 MNHNY and CDR2 SVGAGI (reference sequence). CDR3 region: CASSYPESKGYTF. DNA for the CDR3: TGTGCCAGCAGTTACCCTGAGTCTAAGGGCTACACCTTC.

Comment on this clonotype: One junction end does not reproduce the germline sequence, and a read error may be involved. The V gene is TRBV29-1, the J gene TRBJ2-1; D is uncertain. The CDR3 spans 12 residues. Germline loops: CDR1 SQVTM, CDR2 ANQGSEA. As DNA, the CDR3 is TGCAGCGCTCAACTGGCGGATAATGAGCAGTCCTTC. Its protein is CSAQLADNEQSF.

The chain employs TRBV2 and TRBJ1-1; no clear D gene. V lost 10 bases to trimming and J lost 1 base, with 16 bases between them. The CDR3 sequence is 14 residues long. CDR1 is SNHLY, CDR2 FYNNEI, per germline. The CDR3 reads CATILGGKNTEAFF. CDR3 nucleotide sequence: TGTGCCACCATCTTGGGAGGGAAGAACACTGAAGCTTTCTTT.

Points on this clonotype: One base away lies a much larger clone, so this may be a sequencing read error. The chain carries TRBV5-6 and TRBJ2-1; the D is unclear. Germline V gives CDR1 SGHDT, CDR2 YYEEEE. V lost 7 bases and J 10 bases, leaving 15 bases between the germline ends. CDR3 length: 12 amino acids. The CDR3 reads CASGPANREQFF. CDR3 sequence (DNA): TGTGCCAGCGGCCCTGCCAATAGGGAGCAGTTCTTC.

This clonotype appeared many times. The rearrangement joins TRBV30 to TRBJ1-6; unclear D gene. Trimming stripped 2 bases from V and 8 bases from J, with 10 bases between. In germline, CDR1 is GTSNPN, CDR2 SVGIG (reference sequence). This CDR3 spans 13 amino acids. CDR3 DNA sequence: TGTGCCTGGAGTTGGGGTAAGGATTCACCCCTCCACTTT. Protein: CAWSWGKDSPLHF. The full variable domain, in which reference TRBV30 and TRBJ1-6 provide the parts outside the CDR3, is SQTIHQWPATLVQPVGSPLSLECTVEGTSNPNLYWYRQAAGRGLQLLFYSVGIGQISSEVPQNLSASRPQDRQFILSSKKLLLSDSGFYLCAWSWGKDSPLHFGNGTRLTVT.

As concerns this clonotype: A read error may be the cause here, since a much bigger clone is one base away. The chain couples TRBV20-1 to TRBJ2-1; tentatively, D is TRBD2 (5 bases). The CDR3 runs 12 residues. CDR1 is DFQATT and CDR2 is SNEGSKA in the germline V gene (reference sequence). The CDR3 bases are TGCAGTGCTAGAACCACGAGCTGGGAGCCGTTCTTC. This sequence encodes CSARTTSWEPFF.

This clonotype was observed at least ten times. The rearrangement joins TRBV24-1 to TRBJ1-2; 7 bases are shared with TRBD1. Germline CDR1 and CDR2: KGHDR and SFDVKD. The V and J ends lost 5 bases and 4 bases, in that order; junction bases with no gene match: 9. There are 15 residues in the CDR3. CDR3 loop: CATSGGNRGSYGYTF. The DNA of the CDR3 is TGTGCCACCAGTGGGGGCAACAGGGGCAGCTATGGCTACACCTTC.

This clonotype appeared many times. The chain uses TRBV20-1 and TRBJ2-5, with 14 positions matching TRBD2. V shed 7 bases, J shed 4 bases, and the junction held 14 bases outside the gene matches. CDR1 and CDR2 (germline): DFQATT, SNEGSKA (reference sequence). There are 17 residues in the CDR3. CDR3 sequence reads: CSVDMGLAGAGAETQYF. CDR3 nucleotides: TGCAGTGTCGACATGGGACTAGCGGGAGCTGGTGCAGAGACCCAGTACTTC.

At least ten counts were recorded for this clonotype. The chain has TRBV19 and TRBJ2-5, with a weak D call TRBD2 (7 bases). The CDR3 totals 14 residues. Germline values: CDR1 LNHDA, CDR2 SQIVND (reference sequence). With 7 bases removed from V and 1 base from J, the gap between germline ends came to 13 bases. This CDR3 reads CASTPGGPQETQYF. The CDR3 bases are TGTGCCAGTACCCCGGGGGGCCCCCAAGAGACCCAGTACTTC.

This clonotype appeared many times. The V call is TRBV11-2, the J call TRBJ1-6; possibly TRBD1 for D (5 bases). The CDR3 contains 15 residues. Germline V gene sequence: CDR1 SGHAT, CDR2 FQNNGV. The V gene lost 3 bases and the J gene lost 9 bases, with 15 bases spanning the gap. The CDR3 is CASSLQSGGRSPLHF. The CDR3 nucleotides read TGTGCCAGCAGCTTGCAATCTGGGGGTCGTTCACCCCTCCACTTT.

As regards this clonotype: Just one base apart from a much larger clone, this may be a read error. The chain's CDR3 is CSALLGQGAPEQYF. DNA of the CDR3: TGCAGTGCTTTGTTGGGACAGGGGGCACCCGAGCAGTACTTC. The chain links TRBV20-1 to TRBJ2-7, with 12 bases identical to TRBD1. From germline, CDR1 is DFQATT and CDR2 SNEGSKA (reference sequence). V lost 5 bases and J lost 6; bases outside the gene matches: 8. The CDR3 consists of 14 residues.

V usage is TRBV10-3 and J usage is TRBJ2-3; 9 nucleotides agree with TRBD1. The CDR3 spans 16 residues. Trimming removed 2 bases from V and 4 bases from J; junction bases left unmatched: 7. The germline CDR1 and CDR2 sequences are ENHRY and SYGVKD. DNA of the CDR3: TGTGCCATCAGTGAGGCGAACGGACAGGGGCCAGATACGCAGTATTTT. Translated: CAISEANGQGPDTQYF.

About this clonotype itself: With a much larger clone just one base away, this may be a read error. The genes are TRBV30 and TRBJ1-2; D not certain. Germline values: CDR1 GTSNPN, CDR2 SVGIG (reference sequence). Trimming removed 4 bases from V and 12 bases from J, with 21 bases in between. This CDR3 comprises 13 residues. The CDR3 coding sequence is TGTGCCTGGAATCTGGAGAGAGTCAGAGGCAACACCTTC. Protein product: CAWNLERVRGNTF.

For this clonotype: A junction boundary mismatches the germline segment, possibly from a read error. J is TRBJ2-1 and V is TRBV19, with TRBD1 identical over 9 bases. Germline V gives CDR1 LNHDA, CDR2 SQIVND (reference sequence). The CDR3 runs to 15 residues. Here the CDR3 reads CASGGRDRVRNERFF. DNA for the CDR3: TGTGCCAGTGGTGGCCGGGACAGGGTTCGCAATGAGCGGTTCTTC.

Many counts were recorded for this clonotype. V usage is TRBV11-2 and J usage is TRBJ2-1, with D perhaps TRBD1 (5 bases). Between the trimmed V and J ends, which lost 1 base and 2 bases, there was a span of 9 bases. This CDR3 is 15 amino acids long. The germline V gene encodes CDR1 SGHAT and CDR2 FQNNGV. The CDR3 region has the DNA TGTGCCAGCAGCTTAGCAGGGTCCCCCTACAATGAGCAGTTCTTC. It specifies CASSLAGSPYNEQFF.

This clonotype was seen many times. The chain carries TRBV20-1 and TRBJ2-5; D is undetermined. The CDR3 is 13 amino acids. V lost 8 bases and J 2 bases, leaving 15 bases between the germline ends. In germline, CDR1 is DFQATT, CDR2 SNEGSKA (reference sequence). The CDR3 nucleotides read TGCAGTTTCCTATTCTTCTCTCAAGAGACCCAGTACTTC. Encoded protein: CSFLFFSQETQYF.

At least ten counts were recorded for this clonotype. V usage is TRBV6-5 and J usage is TRBJ1-4; D unclear. Germline V CDR1 and CDR2: MNHEY, SVGAGI. V was shortened by 6 bases and J by 0 bases, with 8 bases between the two germline ends. The CDR3 has 14 residues. CDR3 sequence reads: CASRDAATNEKLFF. The CDR3 DNA follows: TGTGCCAGCAGGGACGCTGCAACTAATGAAAAACTGTTTTTT.

The chain employs TRBV6-6 and TRBJ2-3, with D possibly being TRBD2 (7 bases). V gave up 3 bases and J gave up 4 bases, with 14 bases separating them. The CDR3 length is 15 residues. Germline loops: CDR1 MNHNY, CDR2 SVGAGI (reference sequence). In DNA form, the CDR3 reads TGTGCCAGCAGTTATCGTCGAGGGGGGGCAGATACGCAGTATTTT. It codes for CASSYRRGGADTQYF.